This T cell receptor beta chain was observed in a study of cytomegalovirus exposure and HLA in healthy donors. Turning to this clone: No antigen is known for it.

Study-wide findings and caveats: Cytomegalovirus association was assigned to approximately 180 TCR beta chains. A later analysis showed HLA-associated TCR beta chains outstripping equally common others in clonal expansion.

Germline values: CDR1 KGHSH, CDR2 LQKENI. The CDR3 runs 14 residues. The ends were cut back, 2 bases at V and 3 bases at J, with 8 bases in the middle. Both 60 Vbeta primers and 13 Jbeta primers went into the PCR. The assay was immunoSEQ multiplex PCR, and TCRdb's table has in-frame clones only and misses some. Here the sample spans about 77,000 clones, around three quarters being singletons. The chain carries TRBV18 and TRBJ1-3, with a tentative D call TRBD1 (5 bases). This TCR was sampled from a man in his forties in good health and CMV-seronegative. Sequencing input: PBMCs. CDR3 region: CASSPGRVGNTIYF. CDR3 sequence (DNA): TGTGCCAGCTCACCAGGCAGGGTTGGAAACACCATATATTTT. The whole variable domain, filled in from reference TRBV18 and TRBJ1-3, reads NAGVMQNPRHLVRRRGQEARLRCSPMKGHSHVYWYRQLPEEGLKFMVYLQKENIIDESGMPKERFSAEFPKEGPSILRIQQVVRGDSAAYFCASSPGRVGNTIYFGEGSWLTVV.